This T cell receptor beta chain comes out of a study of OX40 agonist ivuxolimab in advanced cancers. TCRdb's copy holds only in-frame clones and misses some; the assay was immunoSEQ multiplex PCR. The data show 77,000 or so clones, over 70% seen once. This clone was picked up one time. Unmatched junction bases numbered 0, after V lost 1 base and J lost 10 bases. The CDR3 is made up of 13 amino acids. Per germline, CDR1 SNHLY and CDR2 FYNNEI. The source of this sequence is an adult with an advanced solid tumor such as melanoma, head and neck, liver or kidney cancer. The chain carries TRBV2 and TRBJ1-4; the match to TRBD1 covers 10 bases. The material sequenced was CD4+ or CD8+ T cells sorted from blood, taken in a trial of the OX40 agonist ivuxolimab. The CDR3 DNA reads TGTGCCAGCAGTGAAGGGACAGGGGGAAAACTGTTTTTT. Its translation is CASSEGTGGKLFF.